The rows below give T cell receptor beta chains drawn from one sample of a study of blood T cell repertoires in COVID-19. Profiling relied on immunoSEQ multiplex PCR, and the TCRdb table lists in-frame clones only, not all of them. The sample holds under 300,000 clones, about 93% seen once. The sample comprised PBMCs or T cells enriched from blood (not recorded which). These receptors all come from a woman under 30 who had recovered from COVID-19. Each CDR3 is given with its conserved first and last residue. D genes are given only for firm matches. Only part of the rows carry a size: once, few, many, or a class if the clone is expanded.

d_gene	j_gene	v_gene	abundance	CDR3nt	CDR3aa
TRBD1	TRBJ1-5	TRBV12-5	.	TGTGCTAGTGGCCGGACAGGGGTGAGTAGCAATCAGCCCCAGCATTTT	CASGRTGVSSNQPQHF
.	TRBJ1-1	TRBV10-3	.	TGTGCCATCAGTCAGGGGCACACTGAAGCTTTCTTT	CAISQGHTEAFF
.	TRBJ2-2	TRBV24-1	.	TGTGCCACCAGTGATTCAAACTACGGGGAGCTGTTTTTT	CATSDSNYGELFF
TRBD1	TRBJ1-5	TRBV6-5	.	TGTGCCAACCAGGGGGGTGTCAATCAGCCCCAGCATTTT	CANQGGVNQPQHF
.	TRBJ1-2	TRBV28	.	TGTGCCAGCAGTTTAACTGGTGCTTGGGGCTACACCTTC	CASSLTGAWGYTF
TRBD1	TRBJ1-2	TRBV5-1	.	TGCGCCAGCAGCCCCTTACAGGGGGCAGTAAGTTATGGCTACACCTTC	CASSPLQGAVSYGYTF
.	TRBJ1-2	TRBV7-2	.	TGTGCCAGCAGCTCAGGGGCCTATGGCTACACCTTC	CASSSGAYGYTF
TRBD1	TRBJ2-1	TRBV28	.	TGTGCCAGCAGTTCCGGTTGGACAGGTATATTCTTC	CASSSGWTGIFF
TRBD2	TRBJ2-5	TRBV5-1	.	TGCGCCAGCAGCTCGACTAGCGGGGATATAACCCAGTACTTC	CASSSTSGDITQYF
.	TRBJ1-1	TRBV5-1	.	TGCGCCAGCAGCTGGGAAGGGGTACAGGGAGTTAACACTGAAGCTTTCTTT	CASSWEGVQGVNTEAFF
TRBD1	TRBJ1-2	TRBV18	.	TGTGCCAGCTCACCACCGCAGGACAGGGGACTTTATGGCTACACCTTC	CASSPPQDRGLYGYTF
TRBD1	TRBJ1-1	TRBV2	.	TGTGCCAGCAGTGGGACAGGGGTTGGAACTGAAGCTTTCTTT	CASSGTGVGTEAFF
TRBD1	TRBJ2-7	TRBV19	.	TGTGCCAGTAGTCCCGGACAGGGGGTATCTCACGAGCAGTACTTC	CASSPGQGVSHEQYF
.	TRBJ2-7	TRBV9	.	TGTGCCAGCAGCGTAGATCAGGGATACGAGCAGTACTTC	CASSVDQGYEQYF
.	TRBJ2-3	TRBV27	.	TGTGCCAGCAGTTTAAGTACGGGAGATACGCAGTATTTT	CASSLSTGDTQYF
TRBD1	TRBJ1-1	TRBV3-1/TRBV3-2	.	TGTGCCAGCAGAGACAGGGGCACTGAAGCTTTCTTT	CASRDRGTEAFF
TRBD1	TRBJ2-3	TRBV18	.	TGTGCCAGCTCACCCCGACAGGGTCCACAGCCAGATACGCAGTATTTT	CASSPRQGPQPDTQYF
TRBD1	TRBJ2-2	TRBV6-5	.	TGTGCCAGCACTAGGGCAGGGGGCACCGGGGAGCTGTTTTTT	CASTRAGGTGELFF
.	TRBJ1-2	TRBV6-2/TRBV6-3	.	TGTGCCAGCAGTCCCTACCCGGCGGGCCGCGGCTACACCTTC	CASSPYPAGRGYTF
TRBD2	TRBJ2-2	TRBV5-3	.	TGTGCCAGAAGCTCACCCCGCCGGGAGGCGGCCGGGGAGCTGTTTTTT	CARSSPRREAAGELFF
.	TRBJ2-3	TRBV7-2	.	TGTGCCAGCAGCTTGGACACCAGCACAGATACGCAGTATTTT	CASSLDTSTDTQYF
TRBD1	TRBJ1-1	TRBV7-8	.	TGTGCCAGCAGCTTAGCGCTTCGGACAGGGAGGCCTTTCTTT	CASSLALRTGRPFF
.	TRBJ2-3	TRBV4-3	once	TGCGCCAGCAGCTCGGAGGGGTTAGGGTCCGCGGATACGCAGTATTTT	CASSSEGLGSADTQYF
TRBD2	TRBJ2-1	TRBV24-1	.	TGTGCCACCAGTAACCCTAGCGGGAGGGCCTTTAGTGAGCAGTTCTTC	CATSNPSGRAFSEQFF
.	TRBJ1-5	TRBV28	.	TGTGCCAGCAGTGTCGAGACTGTGATAAGCAATCAGCCCCAGCATTTT	CASSVETVISNQPQHF
.	TRBJ1-1	TRBV5-6	once	TGTGCCAGCAGCACAACTACAGGGCCTAGCGCTTTCTTT	CASSTTTGPSAFF
.	TRBJ2-7	TRBV13	.	TGTGCCAGCAGCTTAGGGGCGGAGCCCGGCTACGAGCAGTACTTC	CASSLGAEPGYEQYF
.	TRBJ1-6	TRBV19	.	TGTGCCAGTAGTATGGGGGCGATTAATTCACCCCTCCACTTT	CASSMGAINSPLHF
TRBD1	TRBJ1-5	TRBV24-1	.	TGTGCCACCAGTGATTCGACAGGGGCTTGGGCCCAGCATTTT	CATSDSTGAWAQHF
.	TRBJ2-4	TRBV12-3/TRBV12-4	.	TGTGCCAGCAGTTACAGGGAGAACATTCAGTACTTC	CASSYRENIQYF
.	TRBJ1-6	TRBV7-8	.	TGTGCCAGCAGCTTAATAGAATGGGGGCCAACCTATAATTCACCCCTCCACTTT	CASSLIEWGPTYNSPLHF
.	TRBJ1-1	TRBV3-1/TRBV3-2	.	TGTGCCAGCAGCCAAGTACAGGGCTCTGAAGCTTTCTTT	CASSQVQGSEAFF
.	TRBJ2-5	TRBV19	.	TGTGCCTCCGCGAGGGTAGTCCAAGAGACCCAGTACTTC	CASARVVQETQYF